Below are 21 T cell receptor beta chains sequenced from a single sample in a study of control samples from healthy donors and cancer patients. Sequencing used immunoSEQ multiplex PCR; TCRdb keeps in-frame clones, though not all of them. This table holds roughly 120,000 clones, 85% to 90% found once. Sequenced sample: blood. The receptor source for this set is a woman in her forties or fifties in good health.

The chain uses TRBV15 and TRBJ2-5; 8 positions match TRBD2. This CDR3 comprises 17 residues. From germline, CDR1 is LNHNV and CDR2 YYDKDF (reference sequence). With 0 bases clipped from V and 5 bases from J, the junction kept 11 bases outside the gene matches. The CDR3 is CATSREVGGARDETQYF. In DNA form, the CDR3 reads TGTGCCACCAGCAGAGAGGTCGGGGGGGCGAGGGATGAGACCCAGTACTTC.

The chain has TRBV6-6 and TRBJ1-6, with 7 bases fitting TRBD1. Per germline, CDR1 MNHNY and CDR2 SVGAGI (reference sequence). The CDR3 has 19 amino acids. The ends lost 5 bases at V and 0 bases at J; junction bases unmatched: 13. The CDR3, as DNA: TGTGCCAGCAGTCCCCGGCGAGCAGGGGGTGGCTCCTATAATTCACCCCTCCACTTT. Translation gives CASSPRRAGGGSYNSPLHF.

The chain combines TRBV18 with TRBJ2-1, with 7 bases identical to TRBD2. The germline V gene encodes CDR1 KGHSH and CDR2 LQKENI. The J segment lost 9 bases and the V segment lost 0 bases, leaving 11 bases of the junction unmatched. The CDR3 totals 16 residues. The CDR3: CASSPPGRGNDGEQFF. For the CDR3, the DNA is TGTGCCAGCTCACCACCGGGGCGGGGGAACGATGGTGAGCAGTTCTTC.

The J gene is TRBJ2-7, the V gene TRBV11-2, with 7 nucleotides matching TRBD2. CDR3 length: 13 amino acids. J lost 6 bases, V lost 4 bases, and 6 bases had no gene match. Germline V CDR1 and CDR2: SGHAT, FQNNGV. The CDR3: CASSYATSAEQYF. The CDR3 bases are TGTGCCAGCAGCTATGCAACTAGCGCCGAGCAGTACTTC.

The chain joins TRBV12-3 or TRBV12-4 to TRBJ2-7; the D gene is possibly TRBD1 (6 bases). Trimming took off 5 bases at V and 3 bases at J, with 11 bases between the two ends. The CDR3 covers 13 residues. CDR3 protein: CASSPGQNYEQYV. The CDR3 DNA reads as TGTGCCAGCAGTCCGGGACAAAACTACGAGCAGTACGTC.

V usage is TRBV18 and J usage is TRBJ2-3, with D possibly TRBD1 on 7 matching bases. Germline V lookup: CDR1 KGHSH, CDR2 LQKENI. V dropped 3 bases and J dropped 3 bases, with 13 bases sitting between them. CDR3 length: 15 amino acids. The CDR3 coding sequence is TGTGCCAGCTCACCTCAGGGGGGTTTAACAGATACGCAGTATTTT. This encodes CASSPQGGLTDTQYF.

The chain recombines TRBV7-2 with TRBJ2-2; 7 bases map to TRBD2. The germline CDR1 and CDR2 sequences are SGHTA and FQGNSA. Unmatched junction bases numbered 8, after V lost 4 bases and J lost 6 bases. There are 15 residues in the CDR3. CDR3 sequence: CASSSYSRGAGELFF. CDR3 in DNA: TGTGCCAGCAGCTCCTACTCCCGGGGGGCCGGGGAGCTGTTTTTT.

J is TRBJ2-6 and V is TRBV9, with D perhaps TRBD2 (5 bases). Per the germline V gene, CDR1 is SGDLS and CDR2 is YYNGEE. V lost 7 bases to trimming and J lost 1 base, with 6 bases between them. There are 13 residues in the CDR3. CDR3: CASRESGANVLTF. The CDR3 region has the DNA TGTGCCAGCCGGGAATCTGGGGCCAACGTCCTGACTTTC.

This clone has only one observation. The CDR3 DNA is TGTGCCAGCAGCGTAGGGGGGTCCGGGGAGCTGTTTTTT. It yields the protein CASSVGGSGELFF. The chain employs TRBV9 and TRBJ2-2, with D perhaps TRBD1 or TRBD2 (5 bases each). The CDR3 totals 13 residues. Trimming took 0 bases from V and 6 from J, leaving 6 bases between them. The germline CDR1 and CDR2 sequences are SGDLS and YYNGEE.

CDR3: CAWIGAGGRGKNIQYF. The CDR3 DNA sequence: TGTGCCTGGATCGGAGCGGGAGGCCGGGGGAAAAACATTCAGTACTTC. The chain recombines TRBV30 with TRBJ2-4; 9 bases line up with TRBD2. With 4 bases clipped from V and 4 bases from J, the junction kept 11 bases outside the gene matches. CDR1 and CDR2 (germline): GTSNPN, SVGIG (reference sequence). The CDR3 runs to 16 residues.

The rearrangement uses TRBV3-1 (or the pseudogene TRBV3-2) and TRBJ2-4; D may be TRBD1 or TRBD2 (5 bases each). The CDR3 has 12 amino acids. Germline assignment: CDR1 LGHDT and CDR2 YNNKEL (reference sequence). V lost 4 bases and J 7 bases, leaving 8 bases between the germline ends. CDR3 bases: TGTGCCAGCAGCCGAGGGGATAACATTCAGTACTTC. It yields the protein CASSRGDNIQYF.

The chain recombines TRBV5-1 with TRBJ2-3, with D possibly TRBD1 on 5 matching bases. This CDR3 region has 14 residues. Germline loops: CDR1 SGHRS, CDR2 YFSETQ. The V gene lost 4 bases and the J gene lost 1 base, with 10 bases spanning the gap. CDR3 sequence reads: CASSPEGGTDTQYF. CDR3 sequence (DNA): TGCGCCAGCAGCCCTGAAGGGGGCACAGATACGCAGTATTTT.

A few counts support this clone. The chain is built from TRBV6-4 and TRBJ2-3, with a tentative D call TRBD1 (5 bases). Per the germline V gene, CDR1 is MRHNA and CDR2 is SNTAGT. The V and J ends lost 0 bases and 3 bases respectively, with 10 bases between them. The CDR3 runs to 15 residues. CDR3 protein: CASSDSVAGTDTQYF. The CDR3 region has the DNA TGTGCCAGCAGTGACTCAGTGGCAGGGACAGATACGCAGTATTTT.

The V gene is TRBV11-2, the J gene TRBJ1-4; D is possibly TRBD1 (5 bases). Germline-derived CDR1 and CDR2 are SGHAT and FQNNGV. Trimming left V 2 bases short and J 11 bases short, with 15 bases between. This CDR3 has 14 amino acids. The CDR3 DNA is TGTGCCAGCAGCTTAAGCGGAGGGTGGGACAAACTGTTTTTT. It specifies CASSLSGGWDKLFF.

The chain couples TRBV4-3 to TRBJ2-1, with D perhaps TRBD1 or TRBD2 (7 bases each). The CDR3 totals 17 residues. V gave up 0 bases and J gave up 4 bases, with 16 bases separating them. In germline, CDR1 is LGHNA, CDR2 YSLEER. The CDR3 loop is CASSQEGGGRQYNEQFF. DNA of the CDR3: TGCGCCAGCAGCCAAGAAGGGGGCGGGAGACAATACAATGAGCAGTTCTTC.

The CDR3 region is CASSFAPTRSNQPQHF. The CDR3 bases are TGTGCCAGCAGTTTTGCCCCCACGAGAAGCAATCAGCCCCAGCATTTT. The chain is built from TRBV27 and TRBJ1-5; the D is unclear. This CDR3 is 16 amino acids long. The V and J ends lost 3 bases and 1 base respectively, with 13 bases between them. Germline V gene sequence: CDR1 MNHEY, CDR2 SMNVEV (reference sequence).

The chain links TRBV6-5 to TRBJ1-2, with D uncertain. The V gene's germline CDR1 is MNHEY and CDR2 SVGAGI. The CDR3 has 13 amino acids. Trimming shortened V by 4 bases and J by 1 base, and 7 bases separated the two germline ends. The DNA for the CDR3 is TGTGCCAGCAGTTCTTCTTATAACTATGGCTACACCTTC. This translates into CASSSSYNYGYTF.

This sequence joins TRBV6-5 and TRBJ1-3, with 7 positions matching TRBD1. Germline CDR1 is MNHEY and CDR2 is SVGAGI. The V gene end was trimmed by 5 bases and the J gene end by 1 base; junction bases not matched to a gene: 2. The CDR3 covers 14 residues. The CDR3 spells CASSTTGSGNTIYF. The CDR3 region has the DNA TGTGCCAGCAGTACGACAGGGTCTGGAAACACCATATATTTT.

The chain uses TRBV5-1 and TRBJ2-7, with TRBD1 matching over 8 bases. Trimming took 4 bases from V and 5 from J; bases not matched to a gene: 11. CDR3 length: 15 amino acids. The germline gives CDR1 SGHRS, CDR2 YFSETQ. The chain's CDR3 is CASSRDRGRGNEQYF. As DNA, the CDR3 is TGCGCCAGCAGCCGAGACAGGGGACGAGGGAACGAGCAGTACTTC.

The V gene is TRBV6-5, the J gene TRBJ1-5, with TRBD1 matching over 7 bases. The V gene end was trimmed by 7 bases and the J gene end by 7 bases; junction bases not matched to a gene: 13. The length of the CDR3 is 15 residues. The germline V gene has CDR1 MNHEY and CDR2 SVGAGI. This CDR3 reads CASTRQTGSWQPQHF. The CDR3 nucleotides are TGTGCCAGCACCAGGCAGACAGGGTCATGGCAGCCCCAGCATTTT.

The J gene is TRBJ1-1, the V gene TRBV19; a weak D match, TRBD1 (5 bases). This CDR3 region has 13 residues. V was cut by 8 bases and J by 0 bases, with 10 bases left in between. Germline lookup yields CDR1 LNHDA and CDR2 SQIVND (reference sequence). CDR3 protein: CASDRGLNTEAFF. The DNA for the CDR3 is TGTGCCAGTGACCGGGGGTTGAACACTGAAGCTTTCTTT.